This T cell receptor beta chain was sequenced in a study of control samples from healthy donors and cancer patients. Method: immunoSEQ multiplex PCR; TCRdb's copy keeps in-frame clones and lacks some. The sample includes 100,000 to 150,000 clones, roughly 88% of them seen just once. Germline CDR1 SGHDT, CDR2 YYEEEE. V lost 3 bases and J lost 2, with 12 bases in between. There are 15 residues in the CDR3. Specimen: blood. The rearrangement links TRBV5-6 to TRBJ1-3; D not certain. The source of this sequence is a man aged 50 to 59 in good health. The DNA for the CDR3 is TGTGCCAGCAGCTCGGACGGGAGTGCTGGAAACACCATATATTTT. Its translation is CASSSDGSAGNTIYF.